This is a list of T cell receptor beta chains from one sample in a study of beta chain features in type 1 diabetes. Profiled with immunoSEQ multiplex PCR; TCRdb holds only in-frame clones, not every one. The repertoire consists of over 650,000 clones, with around 15% occurring once and the leading ten covering approximately 0.042%. Material for sequencing was naive CD4+ T cells from blood. These receptors originate from a man younger than 35 with type 1 diabetes. Each CDR3 is given with its conserved first and last residue. The D gene is left open where the match is weak. Clone size appears in some rows only: once, few, many, or a class for an expanded clone.

d_call,clone_size,j_call,v_call,cdr3_nt,cdr3_aa
TRBD1,-,TRBJ2-3,TRBV7-2,TGTGCCAGCTCTCGGGACAGGCAAACGCAGTATTTT,CASSRDRQTQYF
TRBD1,-,TRBJ2-7,TRBV9,TGTGCCAGCAGCGTAGGCGGACAGGTCTACGAGCAGTACTTC,CASSVGGQVYEQYF
-,-,TRBJ2-6,TRBV2,TGTGCCAGCAGTGTTCCGGGACAAAGCTCTGGGGCCAACGTCCTGACTTTC,CASSVPGQSSGANVLTF
-,-,TRBJ1-1,TRBV13,TGTGCCAGCAGCATCGGTCGCCCTAACACTGAAGCTTTCTTT,CASSIGRPNTEAFF
-,-,TRBJ1-5,TRBV7-2,TGTGCCAGCAGCCGAAACAGCGGGGAGCAGCCCCAGCATTTT,CASSRNSGEQPQHF
TRBD2,-,TRBJ2-3,TRBV27,TGTGCCAGCAGTTTTCGGCGGGGGGGCGGCACAGATACGCAGTATTTT,CASSFRRGGGTDTQYF
TRBD2,few,TRBJ2-3,TRBV5-4,TGTGCCAGCAGCTTGGTCTTAGCGGGGGCAGATACGCAGTATTTT,CASSLVLAGADTQYF
TRBD1,few,TRBJ1-2,TRBV6-5,TGTGCCAGCAGGCGGGACAGGGGTAATGGCTACACCTTC,CASRRDRGNGYTF
-,few,TRBJ1-4,TRBV29-1,TGCAGCGTTGAAATACAGGGTGTGGAAAAACTGTTTTTT,CSVEIQGVEKLFF
-,few,TRBJ2-3,TRBV5-1,TGCGCCAGCAGCTTGGCCCTTACCGACCAAGATACGCAGTATTTT,CASSLALTDQDTQYF
-,few,TRBJ1-2,TRBV6-5,TGTGCCAGCAGTTACGACCGGGGTGGCTACACCTTC,CASSYDRGGYTF
-,few,TRBJ2-7,TRBV2,TGTGCCAGCAGTAGTCAGGGGCCCTCCTACGAGCAGTACTTC,CASSSQGPSYEQYF
TRBD1,-,TRBJ2-1,TRBV7-2,TGTGCCAGCAGCCGGGACAGCCCCTACAATGAGCAGTTCTTC,CASSRDSPYNEQFF
-,-,TRBJ1-3,TRBV25-1,TGTGCCAGCAGTGTGTACTCTGGAAACACCATATATTTT,CASSVYSGNTIYF
-,few,TRBJ2-5,TRBV6-5,TGTGCCAGCAGTTACCCAGGGACCCAAGAGACCCAGTACTTC,CASSYPGTQETQYF
TRBD1,few,TRBJ2-5,TRBV7-2,TGTGCCAGCAGCCCGCAGACAGGGAGCCAAGAGACCCAGTACTTC,CASSPQTGSQETQYF
-,-,TRBJ1-3,TRBV5-1,TGCGCCAGCAGCTCCGGCGGGGACTCTGGAAACACCATATATTTT,CASSSGGDSGNTIYF
-,few,TRBJ1-3,TRBV30,TGTGCCTGGAGTGTACAGGGCCTGAGCTCTGGAAACACCATATATTTT,CAWSVQGLSSGNTIYF
-,-,TRBJ2-1,TRBV9,TGTGCCAGCGGTACGGTCGCGCAGTTCTTC,CASGTVAQFF
-,few,TRBJ1-2,TRBV11-1,TGTGCCAGCAGCTTAGGAAGCAGGTCGGGCACCTTC,CASSLGSRSGTF
-,few,TRBJ1-1,TRBV18,TGTGCCAGCTCTGTGGACACGAACACTGAAGCTTTCTTT,CASSVDTNTEAFF
TRBD1,-,TRBJ2-7,TRBV28,TGTGCCAGCAGGGGGACAGCCTCCTACGAGCAGTACTTC,CASRGTASYEQYF
-,few,TRBJ2-7,TRBV27,TGTGCCAGCAGTTCCCCTAGTGTCGAGACCACCTACGAGCAGTACTTC,CASSSPSVETTYEQYF